This T cell receptor beta chain was observed in a study of graft-versus-host responses after intestinal transplantation. Findings and caveats of the study: The recipient marrow held GvH clones, and some of them showed up first in ileum or blood. Among circulating GvH clones, peak levels were associated with early post-transplant declines in HvG clones.

The germline gives CDR1 MNHEY, CDR2 SVGAGI. This CDR3 spans 16 amino acids. V lost 2 bases to trimming and J lost 4 bases, with 14 bases between them. This clone is classed as medium-sized (0.01 to 0.1%). This table comes from immunoSEQ multiplex PCR, and its TCRdb copy is limited to in-frame clones, with some not included. The table shows more than 4,000 clones, with more than 20% occurring only once. Responders (200,000, CFSE-labeled) were co-plated with 200,000 irradiated, violet-dye-labeled stimulators. The authors sorted proliferating CFSE-low CD3+CD4+ and CD3+CD8+ responders after the reaction. The TCR originated in a human patient who was an organ donor for intestinal transplantation. The chain joins TRBV6-5 to TRBJ2-2; D call uncertain. The material was alloreactive CD4+ T cells from a mixed lymphocyte reaction culture, obtained before transplantation. The subset denotes: CFSE-low proliferating T cells sorted from roughly six-day pre-transplant mixed lymphocyte reaction (GvH or HvG direction). CDR3 in amino acids: CASSYGAIWSTGELFF. The DNA for the CDR3 is TGTGCCAGCAGTTACGGAGCAATCTGGAGCACCGGGGAGCTGTTTTTT.